One and the same sample provided the 29 T cell receptor beta chains below, sequenced in a study of CD8 T cells in Susac syndrome. Random hexamers were used to reverse transcribe the RNA input (about 0.5 to 1 ug). TCRdb called the immunoSEQ multiplex PCR reads again in MiXCR, with one record for every CDR3 protein. The table records 150,000 to 200,000 distinct CDR3 sequences, roughly 95% of them present only once. Sequencing was carried out using CD4+ T cells from PBMCs. The receptors here all came from a human donor with Susac syndrome.

The chain links TRBV5-1 to TRBJ2-1; D ambiguous. The CDR3 loop spans 14 amino acids. V was shortened by 3 bases and J by 0 bases, with 7 bases between the two germline ends. Germline V gives CDR1 SGHRS, CDR2 YFSETQ. The CDR3 DNA follows: TGCGCCAGCAGCTCCCAAAGCTCCTACAATGAGCAGTTCTTC. Protein: CASSSQSSYNEQFF.

This chain uses TRBV10-3 with TRBJ2-3; TRBD2 matches at 9 bases. Trimming cost V 4 bases and J 2 bases; bases outside gene matches: 4. Per the germline V gene, CDR1 is ENHRY and CDR2 is SYGVKD. The CDR3 is 15 amino acids. This CDR3 is CAISGQRGDTDTQYF. The CDR3 nucleotides are TGTGCCATCAGTGGGCAGCGGGGGGACACAGATACGCAGTATTTT.

The CDR3 sequence is CASSPSGPWSTDTQYF. The CDR3 nucleotides read TGTGCCAGCTCACCGTCGGGACCTTGGAGCACAGATACGCAGTATTTT. This chain uses TRBV18 with TRBJ2-3; D tentatively fits TRBD1 or TRBD2 (5 bases each). CDR1 is KGHSH, CDR2 LQKENI, per germline. This CDR3 comprises 16 residues. V lost 3 bases and J 0 bases, leaving 13 bases between the germline ends.

The rearrangement links TRBV5-1 to TRBJ1-2; the D gene is possibly TRBD1 (6 bases). V was shortened by 4 bases and J by 4 bases, with 17 bases between the two germline ends. Germline V gives CDR1 SGHRS, CDR2 YFSETQ. This CDR3 has 15 amino acids. The CDR3 sequence: CASSPDVGQLYGYTF. The CDR3 DNA follows: TGCGCCAGCAGCCCGGACGTTGGACAGCTCTATGGCTACACCTTC.

This chain uses TRBV11-1 with TRBJ2-2, with D tentatively TRBD2 (6 bases). CDR3 length: 15 amino acids. CDR1 is SGHAT and CDR2 is FQDESV in the germline V gene (reference sequence). Trimming took off 5 bases at V and 6 bases at J, with 16 bases between the two ends. The CDR3, as DNA: TGTGCCAGCAGCGTTGGGGGGATTGGATCCGGGGAGCTGTTTTTT. Protein product: CASSVGGIGSGELFF.

V gene TRBV6-6 combines with J gene TRBJ2-5; D perhaps matches TRBD1 (6 bases). Germline V lookup: CDR1 MNHNY, CDR2 SVGAGI (reference sequence). V gave up 2 bases and J gave up 0 bases, with 10 bases separating them. This CDR3 has 15 residues. The CDR3 nucleotides are TGTGCCAGCAGTTACAGGGGGAGTAACCAAGAGACCCAGTACTTC. This translates into CASSYRGSNQETQYF.

V gene TRBV28 combines with J gene TRBJ2-7, with TRBD1 as a possible D gene (5 bases). Germline V gene sequence: CDR1 MDHEN, CDR2 SYDVKM. The CDR3 totals 13 residues. The CDR3 DNA is TGTGTTAGCACGACAGACAGTTCCTACGAGCAGTACTTC. Its translation is CVSTTDSSYEQYF.

This chain connects TRBV7-9 to TRBJ1-4; 10 bases agree with TRBD1. Germline V gene data show CDR1 as SEHNR and CDR2 as FQNEAQ (reference sequence). The CDR3 runs to 16 residues. Trimming cost V 2 bases and J 8 bases; bases outside gene matches: 8. CDR3 sequence (DNA): TGTGCCAGCAGCTTAAGACAGGGGACAGGGGACGAAAAACTGTTTTTT. Its protein product is CASSLRQGTGDEKLFF.

This sequence joins TRBV5-6 and TRBJ2-5, with D unclear. Germline V lookup: CDR1 SGHDT, CDR2 YYEEEE. CDR3 size: 14 residues. V was pared by 4 bases and J by 2 bases, with 12 bases between. The CDR3 DNA sequence: TGTGCCAGCAGCACCGGACCCGGGCAAGAGACCCAGTACTTC. Amino acid sequence: CASSTGPGQETQYF.

The CDR3 DNA follows: TGTGCCAGCAGCCGACCAGAAGAGGATGAGCAGTTCTTC. This codes for CASSRPEEDEQFF. The J gene is TRBJ2-1, the V gene TRBV3-1; unclear D gene. This CDR3 comprises 13 residues. With 4 bases removed from V and 8 bases from J, the gap between germline ends came to 12 bases. Germline CDR1 LGHDT, CDR2 YNNKEL (reference sequence).

The chain combines TRBV4-2 with TRBJ2-2, with 7 bases lining up with TRBD1. CDR1 is LGHNA and CDR2 is YNFKEQ in the germline V gene. This CDR3 is 16 amino acids long. After removal of 1 base from V and 6 bases from J, the junction contained 8 bases not matched to a gene. The CDR3 bases are TGTGCCAGCAGCCAAGCGACAGGGCTGGTGGCCGGGGAGCTGTTTTTT. Translation gives CASSQATGLVAGELFF.

In DNA form, the CDR3 reads TGCAGTGCTAGAGATAACAGGGTCCATACGCAGTATTTT. Translating gives CSARDNRVHTQYF. The chain joins TRBV20-1 to TRBJ2-3; D is perhaps TRBD1 (6 bases). The V gene's germline CDR1 is DFQATT and CDR2 SNEGSKA (reference sequence). Trimming took off 0 bases at V and 7 bases at J, with 11 bases between the two ends. This CDR3 is 13 amino acids long.

The rearrangement uses TRBV30 and TRBJ2-7; D unresolved. Trimming cost V 0 bases and J 2 bases, with 8 bases left between them. The CDR3 is made up of 13 amino acids. CDR1 and CDR2 from the germline V gene are GTSNPN and SVGIG (reference sequence). The CDR3 region has the DNA TGTGCCTGGAGTGTACACGGCACCTACGAGCAGTACTTC. It specifies CAWSVHGTYEQYF.

This chain uses TRBV5-1 with TRBJ2-2; D may be TRBD2 (6 bases). CDR1 is SGHRS and CDR2 is YFSETQ in the germline V gene. V gave up 1 base and J gave up 2 bases, with 18 bases separating them. The CDR3 totals 18 residues. The CDR3 region is CASSLLGRTTGNTGELFF. DNA of the CDR3: TGCGCCAGCAGCTTGTTAGGGCGGACTACCGGCAACACCGGGGAGCTGTTTTTT.

The rearrangement uses TRBV6-1 and TRBJ2-1; no clear D gene. There are 15 residues in the CDR3. CDR1 and CDR2 from the germline V gene are MNHNS and SASEGT. Trimming cost V 0 bases and J 10 bases, with 16 bases left between them. In nucleotides, the CDR3 is TGTGCCAGCAGTGAAGCGCTTCCCCCATACGGGGAGCAGTTCTTC. Translating gives CASSEALPPYGEQFF.

This chain links TRBV12-3 or TRBV12-4 with TRBJ2-1; the D is unclear. CDR3 length: 14 residues. V was trimmed by 7 bases and J by 11 bases, leaving 21 bases between them. The CDR3 protein is CASILATAPSKQFF. The CDR3 nucleotides read TGTGCCAGCATTCTCGCAACGGCGCCCTCAAAGCAGTTCTTC.

This chain links TRBV29-1 with TRBJ1-2; 9 bases map to TRBD1. The trim removed 5 bases at V and 2 bases at J, leaving 3 bases unmatched. From germline, CDR1 is SQVTM and CDR2 ANQGSEA. The CDR3 extends over 13 amino acids. CDR3 loop: CSVSGQGNYGYTF. CDR3 bases: TGCAGCGTTTCAGGACAGGGGAACTATGGCTACACCTTC.

This chain connects TRBV28 to TRBJ1-2, with TRBD1 as a possible D gene (6 bases). The V end was cut by 5 bases, the J end by 6 bases, with 22 bases between. Germline CDR1 is MDHEN and CDR2 is SYDVKM. This CDR3 is 16 amino acids long. The CDR3 loop reads CASSLKDSPANDGYTF. The CDR3 nucleotides read TGTGCCAGCAGTCTCAAGGACAGCCCGGCCAATGATGGCTACACCTTC.

V usage is TRBV15 and J usage is TRBJ2-5; TRBD2 matches at 12 bases. This CDR3 is 16 amino acids long. Germline values: CDR1 LNHNV, CDR2 YYDKDF (reference sequence). V shed 1 base and J 4 bases; nucleotides not matched to a gene: 4. CDR3 residues: CATSRVLAGGGETQYF. DNA of the CDR3: TGTGCCACCAGCAGAGTCCTAGCGGGAGGGGGAGAGACCCAGTACTTC.

The chain carries TRBV20-1 and TRBJ2-7, with 8 bases matching TRBD2. This CDR3 region has 15 residues. After removal of 6 bases from V and 4 bases from J, the junction contained 14 bases not matched to a gene. Germline loops: CDR1 DFQATT, CDR2 SNEGSKA (reference sequence). The CDR3 sequence: CSAPNPGLGQYEQYF. The CDR3 DNA reads TGCAGTGCCCCAAATCCGGGACTAGGGCAATACGAGCAGTACTTC.

J is TRBJ2-3 and V is TRBV4-3; no clear D gene. CDR3 length: 16 amino acids. V shed 1 base and J shed 4 bases, with 15 bases lying between them. Germline CDR1 LGHNA, CDR2 YSLEER. CDR3 DNA: TGCGCCAGCAGCCAAGGCCCCTCGGCAGCCTCAGATACGCAGTATTTT. Translation gives CASSQGPSAASDTQYF.

The V gene is TRBV5-1, the J gene TRBJ2-1, with 12 bases lining up with TRBD2. The V and J ends lost 3 bases and 7 bases, in that order; junction bases with no gene match: 8. This CDR3 comprises 16 residues. Looked up from germline, CDR1 is SGHRS and CDR2 is YFSETQ. CDR3 nucleotide sequence: TGCGCCAGCAGCTCGACTAGCGGGGGCCCCGGGAATGAGCAGTTCTTC. It is translated as CASSSTSGGPGNEQFF.

The chain is built from TRBV15 and TRBJ2-1; TRBD1 aligns across 9 bases. The germline gives CDR1 LNHNV, CDR2 YYDKDF (reference sequence). Trimming took 4 bases from V and 7 from J; bases not matched to a gene: 8. CDR3 length: 15 amino acids. CDR3 sequence reads: CATSMRTGVENEQFF. The DNA for the CDR3 is TGTGCCACCAGCATGAGGACAGGGGTCGAGAATGAGCAGTTCTTC.

Only one count was recorded for this clonotype. V and J are TRBV20-1 and TRBJ2-7; 8 bases are shared with TRBD2. Germline V gene data show CDR1 as DFQATT and CDR2 as SNEGSKA (reference sequence). Unmatched junction bases numbered 8, after V lost 5 bases and J lost 2 bases. This CDR3 spans 14 amino acids. The CDR3 region has the DNA TGCAGTGCTGAGAGACGGGAGGGGACCTACGAGCAGTACTTC. Residues: CSAERREGTYEQYF.

This clonotype was counted a single time. The chain employs TRBV29-1 and TRBJ1-1, with D tentatively TRBD1 (5 bases). Trimming pared 6 bases from V and 9 bases from J, leaving 14 bases between. This CDR3 is built from 11 residues. The V gene's germline CDR1 is SQVTM and CDR2 ANQGSEA. CDR3 in amino acids: CSVGVAGKAFF. The CDR3 DNA reads as TGCAGCGTGGGGGTCGCAGGGAAAGCTTTCTTT.

V usage is TRBV25-1 and J usage is TRBJ2-3, with D tentatively TRBD2 (6 bases). There are 15 residues in the CDR3. The germline V gene has CDR1 MGHDK and CDR2 SYGVNS. Trimming stripped 1 base from V and 2 bases from J, with 10 bases between. The CDR3 here is CASSEWAGITDTQYF. CDR3 nucleotides: TGTGCCAGCAGTGAATGGGCGGGAATCACAGATACGCAGTATTTT. Supplemented by reference TRBV25-1 and TRBJ2-3, the full variable domain reads EADIYQTPRYLVIGTGKKITLECSQTMGHDKMYWYQQDPGMELHLIHYSYGVNSTEKGDLSSESTVSRIRTEHFPLTLESARPSHTSQYLCASSEWAGITDTQYFGPGTRLTVL.

V usage is TRBV24-1 and J usage is TRBJ1-2, with D uncertain. Trimming took off 5 bases at V and 5 bases at J, with 8 bases between the two ends. This CDR3 comprises 12 residues. Germline V gene sequence: CDR1 KGHDR, CDR2 SFDVKD. As DNA, the CDR3 is TGTGCCACCAGTGCCCGGGGATATGGCTACACCTTC. Its translation: CATSARGYGYTF.

V and J are TRBV28 and TRBJ2-6; D remains unclear. The V end lost 3 bases, the J end lost 4 bases, and 13 bases lay between the germline ends. This CDR3 comprises 16 residues. The germline V gene encodes CDR1 MDHEN and CDR2 SYDVKM. The CDR3 here is CASSLYRRTGANVLTF. The CDR3 region has the DNA TGTGCCAGCAGTTTGTACCGGCGAACCGGGGCCAACGTCCTGACTTTC.

The chain carries TRBV9 and TRBJ2-1; 15 bases map to TRBD2. There are 21 residues in the CDR3. Germline V gene data show CDR1 as SGDLS and CDR2 as YYNGEE. Germline trimming cut 4 bases from V and 7 bases from J; bases unmatched to any gene: 21. The CDR3 DNA is TGTGCCAGCAGCCCGTCAAGGACTAGCGGGAGGGCCGATGCTTATAGAAATGAGCAGTTCTTC. Encoded protein: CASSPSRTSGRADAYRNEQFF.